The source of this TCR beta chain is a study of cytomegalovirus exposure and HLA in healthy donors. The germline V gene has CDR1 SGHNT and CDR2 YYREEE (reference sequence). The CDR3 runs to 13 residues. V lost 4 bases and J 5 bases, leaving 12 bases between the germline ends. PCR used 60 Vbeta primers and 13 Jbeta primers. The method was immunoSEQ multiplex PCR; TCRdb's version includes in-frame clones alone and lacks a portion of them. Altogether roughly 100,000 clones are present, 70% to 80% being singletons, with the ten largest covering over 4%. This TCR came from a female donor in good health and CMV-seropositive. Sequenced input: PBMCs. This chain uses TRBV5-4 with TRBJ2-5; D may be TRBD2 (5 bases). The CDR3 bases are TGTGCCAGCAGCGCCACTAGGTCGGAGACCCAGTACTTC. Amino acids: CASSATRSETQYF.